The T cell receptor (beta chain) under discussion was sequenced for a study of blood T cells in healthy people across ages. Together with a sample-barcoded 5' primer, a J-beta primer mix was included in a second PCR lasting about 7 to 12 cycles. CDR3-containing paired-end reads numbered at least 3 million in each sample. Using its own MiXCR run on the 5' RACE reads, TCRdb lists one record per CDR3 protein. The repertoire has roughly 1.4 million distinct CDR3 sequences, around 59% of them found once; the top ten carry over 5%. The germline V gene has CDR1 LGHDT and CDR2 YNNKEL (reference sequence). The CDR3 covers 19 residues.

The receptor was derived from a man aged 18 to 29 in good health. This sequence joins TRBV3-1 and TRBJ2-4; TRBD2 matches at 7 bases. The J call may be wrong; the DNA end is better matched by TRBJ2-7. Sample: blood. The CDR3 protein is CASSQVAVIGPSGAYEQYF. The DNA for the CDR3 is TGTGCCAGCAGCCAAGTCGCGGTCATTGGGCCTAGCGGAGCCTACGAGCAGTACTTC.